One and the same sample provided the 27 T cell receptor beta chains below, sequenced in a study of shared clonotypes between healthy human individuals. The method was immunoSEQ multiplex PCR; TCRdb's version includes in-frame clones alone and lacks a portion of them. Of roughly 1.5 million clones in the sample, 95% to 99% are singletons; the top ten hold 0.4% to 0.45%. The specimen was naive CD4+ T cells sorted from blood. Subset indicated: CD45RA+ positively selected. The source is a young man in good health.

Details on this clone: A single base is all that separates this from a far larger clone, so a read error is likely. The chain carries TRBV27 and TRBJ2-1, with 8 positions matching TRBD2. This CDR3 region has 15 residues. V shed 5 bases, J shed 1 base, and the junction held 4 bases outside the gene matches. CDR1 and CDR2 (germline): MNHEY, SMNVEV (reference sequence). The CDR3: CASSAGTSSYNEQFF. Written as DNA, the CDR3 is TGTGCCAGCAGTGCGGGGACTAGTTCCTACAATGAGCAGTTCTTC.

The genes are TRBV5-1 and TRBJ2-2; 8 bases agree with TRBD2. Trimming at V came to 3 bases and at J to 2 bases, leaving 12 bases not matched to a gene. Germline V gene sequence: CDR1 SGHRS, CDR2 YFSETQ. The CDR3 sequence is 18 residues long. The CDR3 nucleotides are TGCGCCAGCAGCTCACAATTTGGCCTAGCGGGTAACACCGGGGAGCTGTTTTTT. It is translated as CASSSQFGLAGNTGELFF. Drawing the rest from reference TRBV5-1 and TRBJ2-2, the complete variable domain is KAGVTQTPRYLIKTRGQQVTLSCSPISGHRSVSWYQQTPGQGLQFLFEYFSETQRNKGNFPGRFSGRQFSNSRSEMNVSTLELGDSALYLCASSSQFGLAGNTGELFFGEGSRLTVL.

Remarks on this clone: A read error may produce the germline difference seen at one junction end. The rearrangement joins TRBV7-9 to TRBJ2-1; 7 nucleotides match TRBD2. The germline CDR1 and CDR2 sequences are SEHNR and FQNEAQ (reference sequence). This CDR3 contains 15 residues. CDR3 residues: CASSLNMGDYHEQFF. CDR3 sequence (DNA): TGTGCCAGCAGCTTAAATATGGGGGACTACCATGAGCAGTTCTTC.

Concerning this clone: Other nucleotide sequences in the sample specify the same CDR3. V gene TRBV6-1 combines with J gene TRBJ1-2; possibly TRBD1 for D (5 bases). V was shortened by 0 bases and J by 5 bases, with 10 bases between the two germline ends. Per germline, CDR1 MNHNS and CDR2 SASEGT. The CDR3 runs to 14 residues. The CDR3 nucleotides read TGTGCCAGCAGTGAAGCGGGCCAGGGATATGGCTACACCTTC. This gives the protein CASSEAGQGYGYTF.

The chain employs TRBV18 and TRBJ1-5; 7 bases are a match to TRBD1. CDR1 is KGHSH and CDR2 is LQKENI in the germline V gene. The V segment lost 5 bases and the J segment 3 bases; nucleotides outside the gene matches: 4. The CDR3 runs 14 residues. CDR3 sequence: CASSWTGVNQPQHF. The CDR3 nucleotides are TGTGCCAGCTCATGGACAGGTGTCAATCAGCCCCAGCATTTT.

This chain joins TRBV6-5 and TRBJ2-7; D is possibly TRBD2 (5 bases). V lost 6 bases and J 2 bases, leaving 17 bases between the germline ends. Germline V gives CDR1 MNHEY, CDR2 SVGAGI. There are 15 residues in the CDR3. CDR3 protein: CASSYTRGTTYEQYF. In DNA form, the CDR3 reads TGTGCCAGCAGCTATACCCGGGGAACTACCTACGAGCAGTACTTC.

This chain joins TRBV18 and TRBJ2-7; TRBD2 agrees at 7 bases. This CDR3 has 15 residues. Germline V lookup: CDR1 KGHSH, CDR2 LQKENI. The J segment lost 3 bases and the V segment lost 0 bases, leaving 5 bases of the junction unmatched. CDR3 amino acids: CASSPPRLALYEQYF. The CDR3 DNA reads TGTGCCAGCTCACCACCCAGACTAGCCCTCTACGAGCAGTACTTC.

This clone occurred once. The same CDR3 is also encoded by other DNA sequences in this sample. The chain employs TRBV6-1 and TRBJ2-4, with D uncertain. Trimming shortened V by 1 base and J by 0 bases, and 4 bases separated the two germline ends. Germline V gives CDR1 MNHNS, CDR2 SASEGT. This CDR3 spans 14 amino acids. This chain's CDR3 is CASSEGVAKNIQYF. The DNA for the CDR3 is TGTGCCAGCAGTGAAGGGGTAGCCAAAAACATTCAGTACTTC.

V is TRBV6-5 and J is TRBJ1-2; perhaps TRBD1 as D (5 bases). The CDR3 is 13 amino acids. Trimming cost V 6 bases and J 2 bases, with 10 bases left between them. Germline V gives CDR1 MNHEY, CDR2 SVGAGI. The CDR3 sequence is CASRHRDNYGYTF. CDR3 bases: TGTGCCAGCAGACACCGGGACAACTATGGCTACACCTTC.

The genes are TRBV7-7 and TRBJ2-7; possibly TRBD1 for D (5 bases). Germline V CDR1 and CDR2: SSHAT, FNYEAQ (reference sequence). V shed 3 bases and J shed 4 bases, with 16 bases lying between them. The CDR3 consists of 15 residues. The CDR3 DNA follows: TGTGCCAGCAGCTTGAGTCAAGGGGTTTCGTACGAGCAGTACTTC. It encodes CASSLSQGVSYEQYF.

V and J are TRBV25-1 and TRBJ2-1; 11 bases align to TRBD2. Trimming took 6 bases from V and 8 from J; bases not matched to a gene: 6. CDR1 is MGHDK, CDR2 SYGVNS, per germline. The CDR3 consists of 14 residues. DNA of the CDR3: TGTGCCAGCAGCGGGCCTAGCGGGAGGCATGAGCAGTTCTTC. It yields the protein CASSGPSGRHEQFF.

The chain recombines TRBV5-4 with TRBJ2-3; 11 bases line up with TRBD2. Germline assignment: CDR1 SGHNT and CDR2 YYREEE (reference sequence). The CDR3 has 16 residues. Losses at the gene ends were 1 base for V and 5 bases for J; bases not matched to a gene: 6. This CDR3 reads CASSLRLAGGLDTQYF. The CDR3, as DNA: TGTGCCAGCAGCTTGAGGCTAGCGGGAGGACTAGATACGCAGTATTTT.

The gene calls are TRBV5-6 and TRBJ2-3; 7 nucleotides line up with TRBD1. The CDR3 is 17 residues long. Trimming at V came to 2 bases and at J to 0 bases, leaving 9 bases not matched to a gene. Germline CDR1 SGHDT, CDR2 YYEEEE. CDR3 residues: CASSLRTGGSSTDTQYF. The DNA for the CDR3 is TGTGCCAGCAGCTTACGGACAGGAGGATCTAGCACAGATACGCAGTATTTT.

The rearrangement links TRBV25-1 to TRBJ1-1; a possible D gene is TRBD1 (5 bases). Trimming took 6 bases from V and 6 from J, leaving 17 bases between them. The CDR3 runs 14 residues. In germline, CDR1 is MGHDK, CDR2 SYGVNS. CDR3 sequence (DNA): TGTGCCAGCAGCCTTCCTGGGGGGTACGCTGAAGCTTTCTTT. As protein: CASSLPGGYAEAFF.

Comments on this clone: Other DNA sequences from this sample encode an identical CDR3 as well. This chain uses TRBV18 with TRBJ2-7; TRBD2 is a possible D gene (6 bases). CDR1 and CDR2 from the germline V gene are KGHSH and LQKENI. Trimming removed 1 base from V and 2 bases from J, with 9 bases in between. The CDR3 sequence is 14 residues long. The DNA of the CDR3 is TGTGCCAGCTCACCACGTGCGGGACCCTACGAGCAGTACTTC. Translation gives CASSPRAGPYEQYF.

The V call is TRBV29-1, the J call TRBJ2-7; 8 bases agree with TRBD1. Germline lookup yields CDR1 SQVTM and CDR2 ANQGSEA. V dropped 5 bases and J dropped 2; count of bases not matched to a gene: 11. There are 15 residues in the CDR3. The CDR3 coding sequence is TGCAGCGTTAAGGACAGGGAAATTTCTCCCTACGAGCAGTACTTC. Its protein is CSVKDREISPYEQYF.

This chain links TRBV7-5 with TRBJ1-2. TRBV7-5 constitutes a pseudogene. This CDR3 spans 12 amino acids. The CDR3, as DNA: TGTGTCAGAAGCTTAATTGGATATGGCTACACCTTC. Translation gives CVRSLIGYGYTF.

The V and J genes are TRBV6-6 and TRBJ2-5; 8 bases map to TRBD1. Germline assignment: CDR1 MNHNY and CDR2 SVGAGI (reference sequence). The V segment lost 6 bases and the J segment 2 bases; nucleotides outside the gene matches: 11. CDR3 length: 16 residues. The CDR3 DNA is TGTGCCAGCAGCCTAGACGGGACAGGTGTTCAAGAGACCCAGTACTTC. Amino acids: CASSLDGTGVQETQYF.

This clone was seen once. The chain links TRBV19 to TRBJ2-2; a weak D match, TRBD2 (5 bases). V was pared by 7 bases and J by 0 bases, with 9 bases between. The CDR3 covers 14 residues. The germline CDR1 and CDR2 sequences are LNHDA and SQIVND (reference sequence). CDR3: CASNPGSNTGELFF. For the CDR3, the DNA is TGTGCCAGTAATCCGGGATCGAACACCGGGGAGCTGTTTTTT.

V and J are TRBV6-4 and TRBJ2-5; 14 nucleotides agree with TRBD2. V dropped 4 bases and J dropped 3; count of bases not matched to a gene: 13. The CDR3 length is 19 residues. CDR1 and CDR2 (germline): MRHNA, SNTAGT. CDR3 bases: TGTGCCAGCAGTGGAGGGACTAGCGGGAGAACGTCCCAGAAAGAGACCCAGTACTTC. Translation: CASSGGTSGRTSQKETQYF.

This rearrangement joins TRBV7-9 to TRBJ2-1; 8 bases map to TRBD2. Per the germline V gene, CDR1 is SEHNR and CDR2 is FQNEAQ (reference sequence). CDR3 length: 15 amino acids. Trimming cost V 5 bases and J 5 bases; bases outside gene matches: 8. CDR3 nucleotides: TGTGCCAGCAGCCCTCGGACTAGCAGCGACAATGAGCAGTTCTTC. It encodes CASSPRTSSDNEQFF.

The rearrangement joins TRBV2 to TRBJ2-1, with D possibly being TRBD1 (6 bases). This CDR3 is built from 15 residues. In germline, CDR1 is SNHLY, CDR2 FYNNEI. V gave up 5 bases and J gave up 5 bases, with 16 bases separating them. For the CDR3, the DNA is TGTGCCAGCAGTCTCACAGGGTCAAGGGACAATGAGCAGTTCTTC. Translation: CASSLTGSRDNEQFF.

The chain employs TRBV5-1 and TRBJ1-1; unclear D gene. The CDR3 has 15 amino acids. Germline V gene lookup returns CDR1 SGHRS and CDR2 YFSETQ. Trimming took 0 bases from V and 0 from J, leaving 9 bases between them. The CDR3 loop is CASSLDFRVNTEAFF. The CDR3 region has the DNA TGCGCCAGCAGCTTGGATTTTAGGGTGAACACTGAAGCTTTCTTT.

The chain couples TRBV7-9 to TRBJ2-1, with 10 bases aligning to TRBD1. Germline V gives CDR1 SEHNR, CDR2 FQNEAQ (reference sequence). The length of the CDR3 is 14 residues. Losses at the gene ends were 4 bases for V and 12 bases for J; bases not matched to a gene: 9. The CDR3 bases are TGTGCCAGCAGCTCCGGGACAGGGGTGTTCGGGCAGTTCTTC. The encoded protein is CASSSGTGVFGQFF.

This chain uses TRBV27 with TRBJ2-5; TRBD1 is a possible D gene (8 bases). The CDR3 has 16 amino acids. The germline V gene has CDR1 MNHEY and CDR2 SMNVEV (reference sequence). V lost 4 bases, J lost 5 bases, and 20 bases lay in between. As DNA, the CDR3 is TGTGCCAGCAGTTCTCCATACAGGGGGGGAAGGGAGACCCAGTACTTC. Translation gives CASSSPYRGGRETQYF.

This chain links TRBV5-1 with TRBJ2-7; a weak D match, TRBD2 (6 bases). The germline V and J ends were trimmed by 4 bases and 2 bases, with 13 bases remaining between them. The germline CDR1 and CDR2 sequences are SGHRS and YFSETQ. The CDR3 extends over 14 amino acids. CDR3 residues: CASSTYPGAYEQYF. The CDR3 DNA follows: TGCGCCAGCAGCACCTACCCGGGGGCCTACGAGCAGTACTTC.

The genes are TRBV27 and TRBJ1-5; 8 bases fit TRBD1. The ends lost 6 bases at V and 5 bases at J; junction bases unmatched: 6. Germline CDR1 MNHEY, CDR2 SMNVEV (reference sequence). The CDR3 is 14 residues long. CDR3 protein: CASRPDRAYQPQHF. The CDR3 bases are TGTGCCAGCAGACCGGACAGGGCGTATCAGCCCCAGCATTTT.